The sequence of this T cell receptor beta chain was determined in a study of CD8+ T cells in alopecia areata. In the study overall: Tofacitinib ran for 6 to 18 months before 6 months off drug. General study results and limits: Scalp data also include sequences from resident alphabeta T cells of normal skin.

A note on this clone: Its antigen remains unknown.

Reverse transcribed after extraction, RNA yielded cDNA as the sequencing template. Sequencing was performed with immunoSEQ multiplex PCR; in TCRdb, only in-frame clones are kept and a portion is missing. The table has more than 110,000 clones, roughly 50% seen once; the top ten hold roughly 6.7%. Trimming at V came to 6 bases and at J to 0 bases, leaving 7 bases not matched to a gene. The CDR3 has 16 residues. The germline gives CDR1 SQVTM, CDR2 ANQGSEA. The gene calls are TRBV29-1 and TRBJ2-1; 11 nucleotides agree with TRBD2. The sequencing used CD4+ T cells sorted from blood, collected at week 0. The sequence was collected from a human donor with alopecia areata. The chain's CDR3 is CSVDHSGGASYNEQFF. In DNA, the CDR3 is TGCAGCGTCGACCATAGCGGGGGGGCCTCCTACAATGAGCAGTTCTTC.